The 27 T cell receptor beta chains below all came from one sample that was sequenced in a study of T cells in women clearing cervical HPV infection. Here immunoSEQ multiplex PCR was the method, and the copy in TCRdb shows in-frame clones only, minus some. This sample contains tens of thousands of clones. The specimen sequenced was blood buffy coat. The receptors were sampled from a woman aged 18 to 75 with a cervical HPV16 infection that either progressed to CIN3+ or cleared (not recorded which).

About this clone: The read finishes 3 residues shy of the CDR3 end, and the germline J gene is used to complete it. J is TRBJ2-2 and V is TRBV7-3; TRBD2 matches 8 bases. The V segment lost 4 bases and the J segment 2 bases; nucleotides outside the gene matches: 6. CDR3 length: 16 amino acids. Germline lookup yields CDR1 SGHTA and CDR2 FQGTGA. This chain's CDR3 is CASSSFRGGNTGELFF. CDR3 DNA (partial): TGTGCCAGCAGCTCATTCCGGGGGGGAAACACCGGGGAG.

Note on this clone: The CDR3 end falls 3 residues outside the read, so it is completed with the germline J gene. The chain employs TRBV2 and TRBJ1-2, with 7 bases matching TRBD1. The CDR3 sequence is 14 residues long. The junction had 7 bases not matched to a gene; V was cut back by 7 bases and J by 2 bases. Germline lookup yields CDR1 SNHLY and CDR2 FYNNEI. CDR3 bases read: TGTGCCAGCACCACCGCAGGGGGAAACTATGGC. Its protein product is CASTTAGGNYG. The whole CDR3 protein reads CASTTAGGNYGYTF.

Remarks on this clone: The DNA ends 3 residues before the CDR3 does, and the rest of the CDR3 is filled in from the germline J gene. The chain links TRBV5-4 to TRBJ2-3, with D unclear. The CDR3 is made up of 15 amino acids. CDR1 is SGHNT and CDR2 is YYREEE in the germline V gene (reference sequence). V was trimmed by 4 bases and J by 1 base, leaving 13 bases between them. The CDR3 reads CASSVGERGTDTQYF. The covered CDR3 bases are TGTGCCAGCAGCGTTGGTGAGCGAGGCACAGATACG.

Here the CDR3 reads CASSVGTGGETQYF. Incomplete CDR3 DNA: TGTGCCAGCAGCGTAGGGACAGGGGGAGAGACC. The chain employs TRBV7-9 and TRBJ2-5; 11 nucleotides align to TRBD1. The read comes to an end 3 residues before the CDR3 does, leaving the germline J gene to fill in the end. The ends lost 5 bases at V and 4 bases at J; junction bases unmatched: 3. CDR3 length: 14 amino acids. Per the germline V gene, CDR1 is SEHNR and CDR2 is FQNEAQ (reference sequence).

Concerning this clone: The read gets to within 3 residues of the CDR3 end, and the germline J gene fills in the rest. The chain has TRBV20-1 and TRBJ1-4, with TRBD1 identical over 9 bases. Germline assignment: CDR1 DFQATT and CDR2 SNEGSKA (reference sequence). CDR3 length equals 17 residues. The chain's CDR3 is CSARDGTGNLENSPLFF. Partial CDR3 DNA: TGCAGTGCTAGAGATGGGACAGGGAATCTAGAGAATTCACCA.

CDR3 loop: CSARDRDPYEQYF. The part of the CDR3 DNA that was read is TGCAGTGCTAGAGACAGGGATCCGTACGAG. The chain links TRBV20-1 to TRBJ2-7; a possible D gene is TRBD1 (5 bases). Read sequence stops 3 residues before the CDR3 end, and the germline J gene provides the missing end. The V gene lost 0 bases and the J gene lost 4 bases, with 10 bases spanning the gap. Looked up from germline, CDR1 is DFQATT and CDR2 is SNEGSKA (reference sequence). This CDR3 has 13 residues.

CDR3 loop: CASTAAGKGSGANVLFF. The sequenced part of the CDR3 DNA is TGTGCCAGTACCGCTGCAGGGAAAGGATCTGGGGCCAACGTG. V gene TRBV19 combines with J gene TRBJ2-2, with D maybe TRBD1 (5 bases). The read falls 3 residues short of the CDR3 end, and the missing part is taken from the germline J gene. The germline V gene encodes CDR1 LNHDA and CDR2 SQIVND (reference sequence). The CDR3 is 17 amino acids.

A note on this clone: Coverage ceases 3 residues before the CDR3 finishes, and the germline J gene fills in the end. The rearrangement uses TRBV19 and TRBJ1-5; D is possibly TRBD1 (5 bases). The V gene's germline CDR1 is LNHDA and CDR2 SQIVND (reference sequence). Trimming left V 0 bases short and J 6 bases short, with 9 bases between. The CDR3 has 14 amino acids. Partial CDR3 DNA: TGTGCCAGTAGTATAGACCAGGGAGGTCAGCCC. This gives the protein CASSIDQGGQP. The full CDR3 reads CASSIDQGGQPQHF.

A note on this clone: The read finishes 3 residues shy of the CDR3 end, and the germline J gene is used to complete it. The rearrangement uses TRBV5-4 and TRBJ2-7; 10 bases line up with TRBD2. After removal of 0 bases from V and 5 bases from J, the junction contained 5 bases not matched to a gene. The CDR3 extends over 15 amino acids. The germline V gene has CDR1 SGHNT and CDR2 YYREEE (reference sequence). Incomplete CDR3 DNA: TGTGCCAGCAGCTTGGATAGGCTAGCGGGGGACGAG. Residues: CASSLDRLAGDE. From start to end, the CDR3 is CASSLDRLAGDEQYF. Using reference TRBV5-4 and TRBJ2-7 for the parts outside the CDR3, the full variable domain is ETGVTQSPTHLIKTRGQQVTLRCSSQSGHNTVSWYQQALGQGPQFIFQYYREEENGRGNFPPRFSGLQFPNYSSELNVNALELDDSALYLCASSLDRLAGDEQYFGPGTRLTVT.

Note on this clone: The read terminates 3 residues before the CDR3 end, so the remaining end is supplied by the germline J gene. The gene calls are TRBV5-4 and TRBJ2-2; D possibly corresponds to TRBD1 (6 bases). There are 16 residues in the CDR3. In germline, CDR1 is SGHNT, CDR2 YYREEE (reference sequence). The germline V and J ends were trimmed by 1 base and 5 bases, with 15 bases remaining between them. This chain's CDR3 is CASSLLRGSPTGELFF. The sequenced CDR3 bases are TGTGCCAGCAGCTTGTTAAGGGGGTCTCCGACCGGGGAG.

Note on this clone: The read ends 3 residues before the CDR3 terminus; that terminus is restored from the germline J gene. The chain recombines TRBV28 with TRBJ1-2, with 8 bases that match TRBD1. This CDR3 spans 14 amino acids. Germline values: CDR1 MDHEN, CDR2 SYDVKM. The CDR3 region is CASEVPGGAEGYTF. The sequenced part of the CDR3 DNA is TGTGCCAGCGAAGTTCCAGGGGGCGCTGAGGGC.

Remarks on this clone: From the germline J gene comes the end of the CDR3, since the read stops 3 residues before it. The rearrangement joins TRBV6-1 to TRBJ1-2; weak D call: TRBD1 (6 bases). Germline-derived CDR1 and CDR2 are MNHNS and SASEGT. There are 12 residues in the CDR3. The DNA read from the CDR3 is TGTGCCAGCAGTGAAGACAGGGACGAC. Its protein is CASSEDRDD. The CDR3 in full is CASSEDRDDYTF.

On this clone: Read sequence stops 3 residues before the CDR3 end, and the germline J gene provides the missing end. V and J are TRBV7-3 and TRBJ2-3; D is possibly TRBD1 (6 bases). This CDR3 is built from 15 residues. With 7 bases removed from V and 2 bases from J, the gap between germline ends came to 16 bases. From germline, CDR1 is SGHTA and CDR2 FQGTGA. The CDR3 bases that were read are TGTGCCAGCAACGCGCAGGGGCGGGTCACAGATACG. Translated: CASNAQGRVTDT. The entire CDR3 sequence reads CASNAQGRVTDTQYF.

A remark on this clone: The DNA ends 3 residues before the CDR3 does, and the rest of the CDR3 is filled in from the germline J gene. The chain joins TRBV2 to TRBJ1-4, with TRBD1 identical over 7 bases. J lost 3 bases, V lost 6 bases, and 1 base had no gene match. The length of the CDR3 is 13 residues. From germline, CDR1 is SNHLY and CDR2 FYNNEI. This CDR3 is CASRGQPNEKLFF. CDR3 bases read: TGTGCCAGCAGGGGACAGCCTAATGAAAAA. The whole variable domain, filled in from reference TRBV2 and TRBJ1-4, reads EPEVTQTPSHQVTQMGQEVILRCVPISNHLYFYWYRQILGQKVEFLVSFYNNEISEKSEIFDDQFSVERPDGSNFTLKIRSTKLEDSAMYFCASRGQPNEKLFFGSGTQLSVL.

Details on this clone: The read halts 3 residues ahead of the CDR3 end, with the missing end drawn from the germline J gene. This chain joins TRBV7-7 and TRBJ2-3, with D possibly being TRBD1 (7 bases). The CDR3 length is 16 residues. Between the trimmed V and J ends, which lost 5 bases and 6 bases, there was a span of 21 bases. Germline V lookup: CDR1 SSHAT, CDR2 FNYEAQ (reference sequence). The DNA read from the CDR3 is TGTGCCAGCAGCCAGGGGGGACGGTCTCAGTCGGATACG. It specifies CASSQGGRSQSDT. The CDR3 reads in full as CASSQGGRSQSDTQYF. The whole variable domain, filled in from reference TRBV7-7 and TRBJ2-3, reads GAGVSQSPRYKVTKRGQDVTLRCDPISSHATLYWYQQALGQGPEFLTYFNYEAQPDKSGLPSDRFSAERPEGSISTLTIQRTEQRDSAMYRCASSQGGRSQSDTQYFGPGTRLTVL.

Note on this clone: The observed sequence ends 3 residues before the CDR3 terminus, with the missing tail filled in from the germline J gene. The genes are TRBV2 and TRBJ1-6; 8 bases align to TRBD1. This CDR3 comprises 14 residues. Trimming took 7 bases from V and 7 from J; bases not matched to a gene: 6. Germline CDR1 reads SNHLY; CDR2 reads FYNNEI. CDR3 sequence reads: CASIQRTGNSPLHF. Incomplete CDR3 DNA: TGTGCCAGCATCCAAAGGACAGGGAATTCACCC.

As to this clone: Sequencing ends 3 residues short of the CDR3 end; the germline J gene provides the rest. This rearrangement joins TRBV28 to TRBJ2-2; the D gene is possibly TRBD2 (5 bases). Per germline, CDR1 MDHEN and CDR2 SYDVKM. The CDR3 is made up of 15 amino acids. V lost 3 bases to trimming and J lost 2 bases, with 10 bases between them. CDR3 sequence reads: CASSFGLTNTGELFF. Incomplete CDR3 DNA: TGTGCCAGCAGTTTCGGACTTACTAACACCGGGGAG.

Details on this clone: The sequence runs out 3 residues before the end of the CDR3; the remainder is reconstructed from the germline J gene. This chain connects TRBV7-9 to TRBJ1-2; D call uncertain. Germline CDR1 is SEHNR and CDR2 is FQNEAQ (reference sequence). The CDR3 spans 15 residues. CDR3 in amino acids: CASNSGLAGNDDYTF. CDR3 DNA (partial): TGTGCCAGCAATAGCGGACTAGCGGGGAACGATGAC.

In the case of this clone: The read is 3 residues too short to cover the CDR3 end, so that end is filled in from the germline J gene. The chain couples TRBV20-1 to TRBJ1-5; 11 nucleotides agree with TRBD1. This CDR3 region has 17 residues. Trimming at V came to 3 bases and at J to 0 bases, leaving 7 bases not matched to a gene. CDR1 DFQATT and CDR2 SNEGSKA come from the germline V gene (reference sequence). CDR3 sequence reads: CSASPGQGARSNQPQHF. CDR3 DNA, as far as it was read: TGCAGTGCTAGCCCCGGACAGGGGGCCCGTAGCAATCAGCCC.

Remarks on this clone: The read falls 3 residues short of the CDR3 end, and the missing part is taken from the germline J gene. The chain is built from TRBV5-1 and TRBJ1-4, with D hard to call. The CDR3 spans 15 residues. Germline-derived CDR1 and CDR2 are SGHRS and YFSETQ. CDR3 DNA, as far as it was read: TGCGCCAGCAGCTTGTCGGCGGGGAATAATTCACCA. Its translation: CASSLSAGNNSP. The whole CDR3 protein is CASSLSAGNNSPLFF.

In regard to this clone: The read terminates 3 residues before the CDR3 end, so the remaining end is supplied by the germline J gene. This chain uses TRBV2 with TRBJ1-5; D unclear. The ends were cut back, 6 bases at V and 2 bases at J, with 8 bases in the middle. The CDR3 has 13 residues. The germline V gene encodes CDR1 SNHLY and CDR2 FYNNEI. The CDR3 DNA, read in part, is TGTGCCAGCAGCCCCGGGGGCAATCAGCCC. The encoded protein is CASSPGGNQP. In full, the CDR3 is CASSPGGNQPQHF.

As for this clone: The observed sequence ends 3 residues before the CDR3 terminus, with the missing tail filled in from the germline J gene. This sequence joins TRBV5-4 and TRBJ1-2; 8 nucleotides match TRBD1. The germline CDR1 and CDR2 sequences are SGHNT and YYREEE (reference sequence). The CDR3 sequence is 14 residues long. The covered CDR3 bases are TGTGCCAGCAGCCCCAGGACAGGGATAGAAGGC. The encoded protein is CASSPRTGIEG. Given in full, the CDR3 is CASSPRTGIEGYTF.

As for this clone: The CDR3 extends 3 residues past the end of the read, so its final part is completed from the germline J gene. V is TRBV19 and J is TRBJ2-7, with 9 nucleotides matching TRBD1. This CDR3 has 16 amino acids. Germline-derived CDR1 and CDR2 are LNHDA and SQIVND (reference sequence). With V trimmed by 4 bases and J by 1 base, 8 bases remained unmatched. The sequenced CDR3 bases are TGTGCCAGTAGTAGGGGACAGGGCGGTGTTTCCTACGAG. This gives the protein CASSRGQGGVSYE. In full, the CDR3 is CASSRGQGGVSYEQYF. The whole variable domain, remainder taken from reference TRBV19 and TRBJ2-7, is DGGITQSPKYLFRKEGQNVTLSCEQNLNHDAMYWYRQDPGQGLRLIYYSQIVNDFQKGDIAEGYSVSREKKESFPLTVTSAQKNPTAFYLCASSRGQGGVSYEQYFGPGTRLTVT.

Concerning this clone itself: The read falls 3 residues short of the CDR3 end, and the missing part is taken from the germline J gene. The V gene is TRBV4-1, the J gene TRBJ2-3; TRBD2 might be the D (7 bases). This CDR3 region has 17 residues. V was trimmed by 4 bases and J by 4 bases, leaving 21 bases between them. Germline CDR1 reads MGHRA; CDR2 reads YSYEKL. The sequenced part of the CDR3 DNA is TGCGCCAGCAGCCGCACCGACGGACGGGGGGCTGCAGATACG. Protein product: CASSRTDGRGAADT. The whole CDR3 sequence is CASSRTDGRGAADTQYF.

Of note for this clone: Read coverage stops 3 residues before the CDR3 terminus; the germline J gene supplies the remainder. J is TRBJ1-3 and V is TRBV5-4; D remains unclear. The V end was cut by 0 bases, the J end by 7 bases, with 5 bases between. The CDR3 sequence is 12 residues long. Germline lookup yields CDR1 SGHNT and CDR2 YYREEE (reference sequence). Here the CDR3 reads CASSLDTNTIYF. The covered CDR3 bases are TGTGCCAGCAGCTTGGATACTAACACC.

The sequenced CDR3 bases are TGTGCCAGCAGCCGGCTGGGGGACAGGGAGAACGAG. The encoded protein is CASSRLGDRENE. In full, the CDR3 is CASSRLGDRENEQYF. V usage is TRBV4-2 and J usage is TRBJ2-7; the match to TRBD1 covers 9 bases. The CDR3 end falls 3 residues outside the read, so it is completed with the germline J gene. With V trimmed by 4 bases and J by 5 bases, 9 bases remained unmatched. The CDR3 is 15 amino acids. Germline-derived CDR1 and CDR2 are LGHNA and YNFKEQ.

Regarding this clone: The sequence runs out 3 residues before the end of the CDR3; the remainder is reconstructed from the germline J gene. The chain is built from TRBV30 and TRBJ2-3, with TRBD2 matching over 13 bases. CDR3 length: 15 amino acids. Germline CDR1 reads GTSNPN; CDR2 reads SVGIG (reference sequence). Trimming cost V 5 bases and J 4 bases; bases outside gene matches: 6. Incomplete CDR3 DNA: TGTGCCTGGGGGTTTACTAGCGGGGGGGCAGATACG. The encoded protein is CAWGFTSGGADT. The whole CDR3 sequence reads CAWGFTSGGADTQYF.